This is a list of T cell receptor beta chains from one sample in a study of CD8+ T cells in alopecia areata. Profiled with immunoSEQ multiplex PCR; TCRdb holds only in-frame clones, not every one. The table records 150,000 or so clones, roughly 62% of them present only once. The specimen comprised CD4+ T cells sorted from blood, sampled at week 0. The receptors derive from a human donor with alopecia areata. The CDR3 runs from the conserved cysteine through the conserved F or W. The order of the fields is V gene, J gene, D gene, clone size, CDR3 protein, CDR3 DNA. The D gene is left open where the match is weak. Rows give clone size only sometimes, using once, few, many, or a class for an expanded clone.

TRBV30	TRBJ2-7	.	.	CAWSDTGLEQYF	TGTGCCTGGAGTGATACGGGGCTCGAGCAGTACTTC
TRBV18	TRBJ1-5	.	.	CASSPQGPDRFNQPQHF	TGTGCCAGCTCACCCCAAGGGCCCGACAGGTTCAATCAGCCCCAGCATTTT
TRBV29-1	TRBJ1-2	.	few	CSVAGYIDYGYTF	TGCAGCGTCGCAGGGTATATCGACTATGGCTACACCTTC
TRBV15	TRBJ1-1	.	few	CATSREGTGARRTEAFF	TGTGCCACCAGCAGAGAAGGAACGGGGGCCCGGCGGACTGAAGCTTTCTTT
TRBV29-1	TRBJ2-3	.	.	CSVEKGGGTDTQYF	TGCAGCGTTGAGAAGGGGGGAGGTACAGATACGCAGTATTTT
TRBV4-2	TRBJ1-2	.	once	CATSDLANYGYTF	TGTGCCACGTCGGACCTTGCTAACTATGGCTACACCTTC
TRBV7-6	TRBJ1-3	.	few	CASYIGFGQFSGNTIYF	TGTGCCAGCTACATAGGGTTTGGGCAGTTCTCTGGAAACACCATATATTTT
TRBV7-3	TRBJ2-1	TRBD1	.	CASSSQGASNEQFF	TGTGCCAGCAGCTCTCAGGGGGCGAGCAATGAGCAGTTCTTC
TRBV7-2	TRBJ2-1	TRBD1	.	CASSLGPTGSSPEQFF	TGTGCCAGCAGCTTAGGCCCGACAGGGTCAAGCCCCGAGCAGTTCTTC
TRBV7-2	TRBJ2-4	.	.	CASSLGAGVGNIQYF	TGTGCCAGCAGCCTTGGGGCAGGGGTGGGAAACATTCAGTACTTC
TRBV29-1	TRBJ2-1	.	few	CSVDQDRTYNEQFF	TGCAGCGTAGACCAGGACAGAACCTACAATGAGCAGTTCTTC
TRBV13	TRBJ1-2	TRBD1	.	CASSWDRGNGYTF	TGTGCCAGCAGCTGGGACAGGGGCAATGGCTACACCTTC
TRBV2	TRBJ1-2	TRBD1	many	CASGPGTGGYGYTF	TGTGCCAGCGGACCCGGGACAGGGGGCTATGGCTACACCTTC
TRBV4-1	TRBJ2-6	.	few	CASSQSRTGVGANVLTF	TGCGCCAGCAGCCAATCCCGAACCGGGGTTGGGGCCAACGTCCTGACTTTC
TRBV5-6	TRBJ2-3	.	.	CASSLLGQSGTDTQYF	TGTGCCAGCAGCTTGCTCGGCCAGTCGGGCACAGATACGCAGTATTTT
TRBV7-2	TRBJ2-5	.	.	CASSQGGVSQETQYF	TGTGCCAGCAGCCAGGGGGGGGTCTCCCAAGAGACCCAGTACTTC
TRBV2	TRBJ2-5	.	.	CASSPGTGETQYF	TGTGCCAGCAGTCCCGGGACCGGAGAGACCCAGTACTTC
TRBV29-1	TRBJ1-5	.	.	CSVVEEAGRGPQHF	TGCAGCGTTGTGGAGGAGGCAGGTCGCGGGCCCCAGCATTTT
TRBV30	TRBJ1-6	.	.	CAWSGGLDNSPLHF	TGTGCCTGGAGCGGGGGGCTCGATAATTCACCCCTCCACTTT
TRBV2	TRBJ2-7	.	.	CASATEQGYEQYF	TGTGCCAGCGCCACGGAACAGGGCTACGAGCAGTACTTC